This is a list of T cell receptor beta chains from one sample in a study of T cell repertoires in cytomegalovirus infection. MiXCR, applied by TCRdb to the reads, yields one record per CDR3 protein. Of 150,000 to 200,000 distinct CDR3 sequences in the sample, roughly a fifth are singletons; the top ten hold 2.5% to 3%. Material: PBMCs. These receptors all come from a human donor in good health (CMV status not recorded). Some clones in this sample may be carry-over from other donors' samples. CDR3s include the opening cysteine and the closing phenylalanine or tryptophan. D genes are given only for firm matches. Some rows have no size entry. The others give once, few or many, or a class for an expanded clone.

many	TRBV7-9	TRBJ2-3	.	TGTGCCAGCAGCGCTCCGGGGGATAGCACAGATACGCAGTATTTT	CASSAPGDSTDTQYF
.	TRBV6-1	TRBJ1-1	TRBD1	TGTGCCAGCAGACCAACCGGGACAGGGGGCAGGAGTGAAGCTTTCTTT	CASRPTGTGGRSEAFF
many	TRBV4-3	TRBJ2-1	.	TGCGCCAGCAGCCCTATGGTAGTTGATGAGCAGTTCTTC	CASSPMVVDEQFF
few	TRBV5-1	TRBJ2-2	.	TGCGCCAGCAGCTTGGCCGGCAGGCAGAACACCGGGGAGCTGTTTTTT	CASSLAGRQNTGELFF
few	TRBV28	TRBJ1-2	TRBD1	TGTGCCAGCAGCGCACTACAGGGGGCCGTCTATGGCTACACCTTC	CASSALQGAVYGYTF
many	TRBV24-1	TRBJ2-3	.	TGTGCCACCAGTGAGAGAGATACGCAGTATTTT	CATSERDTQYF
.	TRBV4-1	TRBJ2-1	.	TGCGCCTCCGAAGGGGGACACCCGAACTACAATGAGCAGTTCTTC	CASEGGHPNYNEQFF
many	TRBV6-1	TRBJ1-5	.	TGTGCCAGCAGTGATCCGGCCAGGACGGGGCAGCCCCAGCATTTT	CASSDPARTGQPQHF
.	TRBV29-1	TRBJ1-1	.	TGCAGCGTTTCCCGGGGGGGGTCGGACACTGAAGCTTTCTTT	CSVSRGGSDTEAFF
few	TRBV5-1	TRBJ2-3	.	TGCGCCAGCAGCCTGGGACGATCTGTTGCAGATACGCAGTATTTT	CASSLGRSVADTQYF
.	TRBV2	TRBJ2-5	.	TGTGCCGAGGGGGATCAAGAGACCCAGTACTTC	CAEGDQETQYF
many	TRBV5-1	TRBJ2-3	TRBD2	TGCGCCAGCAGCTTGAGTAGCGGGTGGACAGATACGCAGTATTTT	CASSLSSGWTDTQYF
many	TRBV7-8	TRBJ2-5	.	TGTGCCAGCAGCTTAGGGGAGGCTCCTCAAGAGACCCAGTACTTC	CASSLGEAPQETQYF
many	TRBV7-2	TRBJ2-1	.	TGTGCCAGCAGCGTCCAAAACCCAACAGGGAATGAGCAGTTCTTC	CASSVQNPTGNEQFF
few	TRBV6-1	TRBJ2-2	.	TGTGCCAGCAAGCGGCAAGGTTCCCACTCCGGGGAGCTGTTTTTT	CASKRQGSHSGELFF
few	TRBV28	TRBJ2-7	TRBD2	TGTGCCAGCAGTAGGGGAGGGCGGGAGGGATACGAGCAGTACTTC	CASSRGGREGYEQYF
.	TRBV9	TRBJ2-1	.	TGTGCCAGCAGCGCTATTTCCCTTCCCGGGAATGAGCAGTTCTTC	CASSAISLPGNEQFF
.	TRBV6-6	TRBJ1-6	.	TGTGCCAGCAGGCAACAGGGTGAATCACCCCTCCACTTT	CASRQQGESPLHF
few	TRBV2	TRBJ2-3	.	TGTGCCAGCAGTGAAGGGCAGGGTTATGCAGATACGCAGTATTTT	CASSEGQGYADTQYF
many	TRBV28	TRBJ2-7	TRBD2	TGTGCCAGCAGGTCTACTAGCGGGAGTAGCGAGCAGTACTTC	CASRSTSGSSEQYF
.	TRBV2	TRBJ2-3	.	TGTGCCCCCACGACAGCCAGCACAGATACGCAGTATTTT	CAPTTASTDTQYF
many	TRBV20-1	TRBJ2-7	.	TGCAGTGCTAGACCAATAGTGAGCCTGTCCCACGAGCAGTACTTC	CSARPIVSLSHEQYF
.	TRBV12-3/TRBV12-4	TRBJ2-3	TRBD2	TGTGCCAGCATCCTCGGTCCTAGCGGGAGCACAGATACGCAGTATTTT	CASILGPSGSTDTQYF
few	TRBV28	TRBJ1-3	.	TGTGCCAGCAGGGGGACGGTCCTGCCTGGAAACACCATATATTTT	CASRGTVLPGNTIYF